Each of the 13 T cell receptor beta chains below was sequenced from the same sample in a study of blood T cells in healthy people across ages. Then a second PCR, running about 6 to 12 cycles, was carried out with a sample-barcoded 5' primer and a J-beta primer mix. MiXCR, applied by TCRdb to the 5' RACE reads, yields one record per CDR3 protein. The sample has hundreds of thousands of distinct CDR3 sequences; about 52% are singletons. Sequenced: blood. The receptors were sampled from a woman in her sixties in good health.

The J gene is TRBJ2-3, the V gene TRBV7-2; 7 nucleotides match TRBD2. The J segment lost 5 bases and the V segment lost 5 bases, leaving 13 bases of the junction unmatched. The CDR3 spans 16 residues. Germline-derived CDR1 and CDR2 are SGHTA and FQGNSA. CDR3 in amino acids: CASSPLSGGGGDTQYF. The DNA for the CDR3 is TGTGCCAGCAGCCCCCTTAGCGGTGGGGGGGGAGATACGCAGTATTTT.

The gene calls are TRBV27 and TRBJ2-2; 11 nucleotides line up with TRBD2. The CDR3 consists of 14 residues. Germline CDR1 is MNHEY and CDR2 is SMNVEV (reference sequence). Germline trimming cut 8 bases from V and 5 bases from J; bases unmatched to any gene: 4. CDR3 residues: CASSSGRLTGELFF. The CDR3 DNA reads TGTGCCAGCTCTAGCGGGAGGCTGACCGGGGAGCTGTTTTTT.

This clonotype was observed at least ten times. The chain uses TRBV6-6 and TRBJ2-7, with TRBD1 matching over 10 bases. CDR1 and CDR2 from the germline V gene are MNHNY and SVGAGI (reference sequence). The CDR3 is 16 amino acids. J lost 4 bases, V lost 7 bases, and 13 bases had no gene match. CDR3 sequence (DNA): TGTGCCAGCAATCCCTCGCCCGGGACAGGGGATTACGAGCAGTACTTC. Translated: CASNPSPGTGDYEQYF.

On this clonotype: A junction end diverges from the germline sequence, so it may reflect a read error. The chain employs TRBV2 and TRBJ2-4; D possibly corresponds to TRBD2 (5 bases). Germline-derived CDR1 and CDR2 are SNHLY and FYNNEI. CDR3 length equals 12 residues. The CDR3: CVSSGSGRIQYF. Written as DNA, the CDR3 is TGTGTCAGCAGTGGATCGGGGAGAATTCAGTACTTC.

This clonotype was seen a few times. The chain employs TRBV10-2 and TRBJ2-1; D is undetermined. From germline, CDR1 is WSHSY and CDR2 SAAADI. Trimming removed 4 bases at V and 0 bases at J, with 10 bases between. This CDR3 spans 15 amino acids. Written as DNA, the CDR3 is TGCGCCAGCAGTGCCCAGACGAGCTCCTACAATGAGCAGTTCTTC. This codes for CASSAQTSSYNEQFF.

The V call is TRBV20-1, the J call TRBJ2-5; TRBD1 matches 10 bases. CDR3 length equals 14 residues. The germline gives CDR1 DFQATT, CDR2 SNEGSKA (reference sequence). Unmatched junction bases numbered 9, after V lost 0 bases and J lost 11 bases. The CDR3 reads CSARDVRTGGAQYF. The CDR3 DNA reads TGCAGTGCTAGAGATGTGAGGACAGGGGGAGCTCAGTACTTC.

The chain combines TRBV19 with TRBJ2-1; tentative D call: TRBD2 (6 bases). V lost 4 bases, J lost 0 bases, and 10 bases lay in between. Germline V gene sequence: CDR1 LNHDA, CDR2 SQIVND (reference sequence). This CDR3 contains 15 residues. The CDR3 coding sequence is TGTGCCAGTAGTACGGCCGGGGGCTCCTACAATGAGCAGTTCTTC. Its protein product is CASSTAGGSYNEQFF.

This clonotype is a singleton in its sample. The rearrangement links TRBV20-1 to TRBJ2-7, with D perhaps matching TRBD2 (7 bases). Germline CDR1 DFQATT, CDR2 SNEGSKA (reference sequence). The ends were cut back, 3 bases at V and 3 bases at J, with 12 bases in the middle. The CDR3 is 13 residues long. CDR3 in DNA: TGCAGTGCTAGGGGGGGGCTTAACTACGAGCAGTACTTC. Its translation: CSARGGLNYEQYF.

The chain combines TRBV7-9 with TRBJ2-7; D not resolved. Per the germline V gene, CDR1 is SEHNR and CDR2 is FQNEAQ (reference sequence). V was trimmed by 1 base and J by 3 bases, leaving 13 bases between them. CDR3 length equals 15 residues. The DNA for the CDR3 is TGTGCCAGCAGCTTAGAAGGGTCGGAGCTCTACGAGCAGTACTTC. The encoded protein is CASSLEGSELYEQYF.

A single count supports this clonotype. V is TRBV20-1 and J is TRBJ1-5, with D unclear. Per the germline V gene, CDR1 is DFQATT and CDR2 is SNEGSKA (reference sequence). The CDR3 has 15 residues. The V gene lost 1 base and the J gene lost 0 bases, with 10 bases spanning the gap. The CDR3 spells CSARVSQTSNQPQHF. DNA for the CDR3: TGCAGTGCTAGAGTGTCGCAAACTAGCAATCAGCCCCAGCATTTT.

Concerning this clonotype: Since a much larger clone is just one base distant, this may be a read error. The chain links TRBV7-2 to TRBJ2-1; possible D gene TRBD2, 6 bases. The germline gives CDR1 SGHTA, CDR2 FQGNSA. Between the trimmed V and J ends, which lost 0 bases and 9 bases, there was a span of 15 bases. This CDR3 is 15 amino acids long. As DNA, the CDR3 is TGTGCCAGCAGCTTAGCCGTAGCCGGGGGAGGTGAGCAGTTCTTC. Translating it yields CASSLAVAGGGEQFF.

This sequence joins TRBV3-1 and TRBJ2-5; D is perhaps TRBD1 (5 bases). The assigned J gene may be wrong: the sequence end matches TRBJ2-7 better. The CDR3 covers 16 residues. Germline CDR1 reads LGHDT; CDR2 reads YNNKEL (reference sequence). The CDR3 DNA follows: TGTGCCAGCAGCCAAGGTGTAAGGGGAAGGAACTACGAGCAGTACTTC. It encodes CASSQGVRGRNYEQYF.

This clonotype occurred many times. The gene calls are TRBV6-2 or TRBV6-3 and TRBJ2-7; 7 bases align to TRBD2. The CDR3 extends over 13 amino acids. V shed 6 bases and J 4 bases; nucleotides not matched to a gene: 6. Germline assignment: CDR1 MNHEY and CDR2 SVGEGT. The DNA of the CDR3 is TGTGCCAGCAGCACCCATAGCGGGTACGAGCAGTACTTC. Its protein is CASSTHSGYEQYF.